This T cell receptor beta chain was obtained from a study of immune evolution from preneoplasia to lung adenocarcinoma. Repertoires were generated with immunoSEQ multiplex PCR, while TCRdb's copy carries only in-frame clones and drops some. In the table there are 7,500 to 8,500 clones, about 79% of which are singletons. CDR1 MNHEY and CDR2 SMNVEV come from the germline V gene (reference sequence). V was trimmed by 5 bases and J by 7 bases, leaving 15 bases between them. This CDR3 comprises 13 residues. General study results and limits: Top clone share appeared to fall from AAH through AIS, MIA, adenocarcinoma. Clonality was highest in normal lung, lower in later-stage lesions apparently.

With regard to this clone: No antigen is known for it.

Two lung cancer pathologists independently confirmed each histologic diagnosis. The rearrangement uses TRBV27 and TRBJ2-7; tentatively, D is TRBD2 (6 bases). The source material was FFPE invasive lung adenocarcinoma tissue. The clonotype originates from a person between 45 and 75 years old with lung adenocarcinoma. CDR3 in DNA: TGTGCCAGCAGTCACCGGGGGTCTCGGGAGCAGTACTTC. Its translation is CASSHRGSREQYF.